These 21 T cell receptor beta chains share one sample of origin, sequenced in a study of CD8 T cells in ankylosing spondylitis. One entry per CDR3 protein, called by TCRdb with MiXCR from the 5' RACE reads. The sample lists about 140,000 distinct CDR3 sequences, around a third occurring once. The sequencing input was synovial fluid, either unsorted or a sorted T cell fraction (not recorded which). The receptor set was obtained from a male donor with ankylosing spondylitis.

The chain couples TRBV28 to TRBJ2-7; tentative D call: TRBD1 (6 bases). The CDR3 is 16 amino acids. V was cut by 5 bases and J by 0 bases, with 17 bases left in between. Germline lookup yields CDR1 MDHEN and CDR2 SYDVKM. DNA for the CDR3: TGTGCCAGCAGTCTACCAATCAGGGGAGACTCCTACGAGCAGTACTTC. Amino acid sequence: CASSLPIRGDSYEQYF.

The table lists this clonotype with many counts. The chain is built from TRBV29-1 and TRBJ2-7; 12 bases fit TRBD2. V trimming: 3 bases; J trimming: 6 bases; junction bases outside the gene matches: 3. CDR3 length: 13 residues. Per the germline V gene, CDR1 is SQVTM and CDR2 is ANQGSEA. DNA of the CDR3: TGCAGCGTTGACCTAGCGGGGGGGCGCGAGCAGTACTTC. Translated, it gives CSVDLAGGREQYF.

CDR3 residues: CASSLGGQAYEQYF. The DNA of the CDR3 is TGTGCCAGCAGCTTAGGGGGACAGGCCTACGAGCAGTACTTC. This chain connects TRBV7-6 to TRBJ2-7, with 8 bases matching TRBD1. With 1 base clipped from V and 2 bases from J, the junction kept 1 base outside the gene matches. CDR1 is SGHVS and CDR2 is FNYEAQ in the germline V gene. The CDR3 covers 14 residues.

This clonotype was observed a handful of times. This rearrangement joins TRBV7-6 to TRBJ2-1, with TRBD2 matching 14 bases. Germline CDR1 is SGHVS and CDR2 is FNYEAQ. V trimming: 1 base; J trimming: 8 bases; junction bases outside the gene matches: 4. CDR3 length: 16 amino acids. CDR3 sequence: CASSLGPTSGRDEQFF. The CDR3 DNA sequence: TGTGCCAGCAGCTTAGGTCCGACTAGCGGGAGGGATGAGCAGTTCTTC. The full variable domain, its missing parts supplied by reference TRBV7-6 and TRBJ2-1, is GAGVSQSPRYKVTKRGQDVALRCDPISGHVSLYWYRQALGQGPEFLTYFNYEAQQDKSGLPNDRFSAERPEGSISTLTIQRTEQRDSAMYRCASSLGPTSGRDEQFFGPGTRLTVL.

The chain carries TRBV29-1 and TRBJ1-3, with TRBD1 identical over 7 bases. The length of the CDR3 is 15 residues. The germline V gene encodes CDR1 SQVTM and CDR2 ANQGSEA. Trimming removed 3 bases from V and 0 bases from J; junction bases left unmatched: 5. The CDR3, as DNA: TGCAGCGTTGAGAGGGACAGCAACTCTGGAAACACCATATATTTT. Amino acid sequence: CSVERDSNSGNTIYF.

This clonotype was counted at least ten times. This chain links TRBV20-1 with TRBJ2-5; weak D call: TRBD1 (6 bases). The V and J ends lost 2 bases and 5 bases respectively, with 12 bases between them. Germline CDR1 and CDR2: DFQATT and SNEGSKA (reference sequence). This CDR3 is built from 13 residues. Written as DNA, the CDR3 is TGCAGTGCTAGACCGACAGGAAGGGAGACCCAGTACTTC. Its translation is CSARPTGRETQYF.

This clonotype was observed a few times. The rearrangement joins TRBV11-2 to TRBJ2-7, with D perhaps matching TRBD1 (5 bases). This CDR3 has 12 amino acids. Per the germline V gene, CDR1 is SGHAT and CDR2 is FQNNGV. Trimming pared 11 bases from V and 0 bases from J, leaving 11 bases between. In DNA form, the CDR3 reads TGTGCCGTTGAAGGACACTCCTACGAGCAGTACTTC. Its translation: CAVEGHSYEQYF.

This clonotype was observed a handful of times. J is TRBJ1-2 and V is TRBV5-1, with TRBD1 matching over 11 bases. V shed 0 bases and J 5 bases; nucleotides not matched to a gene: 12. The germline V gene has CDR1 SGHRS and CDR2 YFSETQ. The CDR3 length is 18 residues. This CDR3 reads CASSLARDRGNRRYGYTF. The CDR3, as DNA: TGCGCCAGCAGCTTGGCCCGGGACAGGGGGAACCGGCGATATGGCTACACCTTC.

This chain uses TRBV7-2 with TRBJ1-1, with 8 positions matching TRBD1. The V segment lost 6 bases and the J segment 5 bases; nucleotides outside the gene matches: 5. The CDR3 is 13 amino acids. Germline CDR1 SGHTA, CDR2 FQGNSA. CDR3: CASRQGGWTEAFF. Here the CDR3 DNA reads TGTGCCAGCAGACAGGGGGGGTGGACTGAAGCTTTCTTT. Complete variable domain (other parts from reference TRBV7-2 and TRBJ1-1): GAGVSQSPSNKVTEKGKDVELRCDPISGHTALYWYRQSLGQGLEFLIYFQGNSAPDKSGLPSDRFSAERTGGSVSTLTIQRTQQEDSAVYLCASRQGGWTEAFFGQGTRLTVV.

This clonotype has more than one count but fewer than ten. The chain joins TRBV29-1 to TRBJ2-1; the D gene is possibly TRBD1 (5 bases). V lost 3 bases, J lost 0 bases, and 12 bases lay in between. The CDR3 length is 15 residues. Per germline, CDR1 SQVTM and CDR2 ANQGSEA. The CDR3 DNA is TGCAGCGTTGACTGGGGCGTTGGCTCCTACAATGAGCAGTTCTTC. Translating gives CSVDWGVGSYNEQFF.

This rearrangement joins TRBV15 to TRBJ2-7; D possibly matches TRBD1 or TRBD2 (7 bases each). CDR3 length equals 14 residues. Trimming left V 0 bases short and J 6 bases short, with 12 bases between. Germline V gene sequence: CDR1 LNHNV, CDR2 YYDKDF (reference sequence). CDR3 in DNA: TGTGCCACCAGCAGAGAGACAGGGAGGGGCGAGCAGTACTTC. This encodes CATSRETGRGEQYF.

In this sample, this clonotype turned up a few times. The genes are TRBV11-3 and TRBJ1-1; tentatively, D is TRBD1 (6 bases). The V gene lost 1 base and the J gene lost 0 bases, with 9 bases spanning the gap. From germline, CDR1 is SGHNT and CDR2 YENEEA. This CDR3 has 15 residues. The CDR3 DNA reads TGTGCCAGCAGCTTAGGGACAGCCATGAACACTGAAGCTTTCTTT. This codes for CASSLGTAMNTEAFF.

This clonotype was picked up a small number of times. This chain links TRBV13 with TRBJ2-7; D is possibly TRBD1 (5 bases). Germline CDR1 is PRHDT and CDR2 is FYEKMQ (reference sequence). CDR3 size: 14 residues. With 4 bases removed from V and 1 base from J, the gap between germline ends came to 11 bases. The CDR3 spells CASSSLGHSYEQYF. As DNA, the CDR3 is TGTGCCAGCAGCTCCCTCGGACATTCCTACGAGCAGTACTTC.

The chain is built from TRBV29-1 and TRBJ2-4; D perhaps matches TRBD1 (5 bases). This CDR3 comprises 16 residues. CDR1 is SQVTM, CDR2 ANQGSEA, per germline. V lost 6 bases and J lost 3, with 21 bases in between. The CDR3 sequence: CSVSHSGNGVKNIQYF. The CDR3 DNA reads TGCAGCGTCAGTCACTCAGGGAATGGGGTCAAAAACATTCAGTACTTC.

The chain recombines TRBV7-2 with TRBJ2-3; possibly TRBD2 for D (5 bases). V was shortened by 1 base and J by 1 base, with 9 bases between the two germline ends. The CDR3 is 15 residues long. CDR1 and CDR2 (germline): SGHTA, FQGNSA. The CDR3 sequence: CASSLESSRTDTQYF. CDR3 in DNA: TGTGCCAGCAGCTTAGAGTCTAGCCGCACAGATACGCAGTATTTT.

In its sample, this clonotype was seen a few times. V is TRBV7-2 and J is TRBJ1-5; D possibly corresponds to TRBD1 (6 bases). V was shortened by 5 bases and J by 2 bases, with 13 bases between the two germline ends. The CDR3 is made up of 15 amino acids. From germline, CDR1 is SGHTA and CDR2 FQGNSA. The CDR3 region has the DNA TGTGCCAGCAGCCCCGACCGACAGGGCAATCAGCCCCAGCATTTT. Its protein product is CASSPDRQGNQPQHF.

The chain joins TRBV18 to TRBJ1-5, with D uncertain. The CDR3 runs to 14 residues. V was pared by 6 bases and J by 0 bases, with 9 bases between. Germline values: CDR1 KGHSH, CDR2 LQKENI. CDR3 nucleotide sequence: TGTGCCAGCTCGAGGGCAGCTAGCAATCAGCCCCAGCATTTT. This translates into CASSRAASNQPQHF.

On this clonotype: The CDR3 does not close with the conserved phenylalanine or tryptophan, likely indicating a read error. Because the CDR3's place on the DNA is in doubt, the DNA is left out and the CDR3 is given as listed by TCRdb. The chain carries TRBV28 and TRBJ2-7; TRBD1, the D gene given by the table, was not confirmed from the DNA. The CDR3 length is 13 residues, termini included. From germline, CDR1 is MDHEN and CDR2 SYDVKM. The CDR3 protein is CASSTRQGPLRAA.

This chain uses TRBV7-7 with TRBJ2-2, with TRBD1 matching 8 bases. Germline V lookup: CDR1 SSHAT, CDR2 FNYEAQ (reference sequence). Trimming cost V 5 bases and J 6 bases; bases outside gene matches: 5. CDR3 length equals 14 residues. CDR3: CASSKTTGAGELFF. The CDR3 DNA is TGTGCCAGCAGCAAAACGACAGGGGCCGGGGAGCTGTTTTTT.

V is TRBV15 and J is TRBJ1-1; 8 bases map to TRBD1. Germline V gene lookup returns CDR1 LNHNV and CDR2 YYDKDF (reference sequence). V lost 3 bases to trimming and J lost 3 bases; unmatched junction nucleotides: 0. The CDR3 is 13 residues long. The CDR3 sequence is CATSRTGDTEAFF. In DNA form, the CDR3 reads TGTGCCACCAGCAGGACAGGGGACACTGAAGCTTTCTTT.

The gene calls are TRBV11-2 and TRBJ2-2, with 7 bases identical to TRBD1. V gave up 2 bases and J gave up 5 bases; unmatched junction bases: 5. The CDR3 has 15 amino acids. Germline-derived CDR1 and CDR2 are SGHAT and FQNNGV. CDR3 DNA sequence: TGTGCCAGCAGCTTATCAGGCAGGGGGACCGGGGAGCTGTTTTTT. It translates to CASSLSGRGTGELFF.